This entry describes one T cell receptor (beta chain). This table comes from immunoSEQ multiplex PCR, and its TCRdb copy is limited to in-frame clones, with some not included. The repertoire consists of 60,000 or so clones, with 75% to 95% occurring once and the leading ten covering nearly 0.5%. This specimen comes from a study of T cell changes during pregnancy in multiple sclerosis. The V end lost 3 bases, the J end lost 0 bases, and 3 bases lay between the germline ends. The CDR3 contains 14 residues. Germline V gene data show CDR1 as MNHEY and CDR2 as SVGAGI. The chain links TRBV6-5 to TRBJ2-6; D gene ambiguous. Here the sequenced sample was CD4+ T cells from peripheral blood mononuclear cells, taken after pregnancy. The receptor was isolated from a female donor in good health, enrolled as a control in a pregnancy study. The CDR3 protein is CASSYLSGANVLTF. The CDR3 DNA sequence: TGTGCCAGCAGTTATCTCTCTGGGGCCAACGTCCTGACTTTC.